Below, one T cell receptor beta chain is given with its context. How the authors handled the data: Reference gene primer amplification yielded estimated nucleated cell counts. Assay: immunoSEQ multiplex PCR; the TCRdb copy retains only in-frame clones and omits some. Clonal size and the V and J genes are those of that table, whereas D and trimming came from the DNA. The repertoire holds about 88,000 clones, about 92% seen once, with 6.5% to 8.5% in the top ten. The germline gives CDR1 SGHNT, CDR2 YYREEE (reference sequence). J was trimmed by 1 base and V by 3 bases; bases with no gene match: 3. This CDR3 is 15 amino acids long. Seattle patients were enrolled during active infection and followed longitudinally. The data were obtained in a study of blood T cell repertoires in COVID-19. The overall study: Whether acute or convalescent, the COVID-19 samples came from the United States, Italy and Spain. In each case, the material was cDNA or gDNA derived from T cells, B-cell-depleted T cells, or PBMCs.

Sequenced: peripheral blood. The sequence was obtained from a man between 18 and 29 years old with COVID-19, enrolled during active disease. The chain combines TRBV5-4 with TRBJ2-1; 8 positions match TRBD2. For the CDR3, the DNA is TGTGCCAGCAGCTACAGCGGGGGTTCCTACAATGAGCAGTTCTTC. It is translated as CASSYSGGSYNEQFF.